Sequencing of this T cell receptor beta chain was carried out in a study of cytomegalovirus exposure and HLA in healthy donors (dated by TCRdb to the late 2010s). For the wider study: An earlier analysis of several hundred of the donors reported 276 Gb of sequence data and around 100 million unique TCR beta sequences obtained from 150 million to 200 million T cells. Approximately 300 gigabases of sequencing data and tens of millions of unique TCR sequences made up an early release that covered 500 to 650 HLA-typed donors. The genetic ancestry cluster associated with self-reported Caucasian donors included 81% of the roughly 400 genotyped donors. The study was designed to test whether signatures of past pathogen exposure could be identified by cataloging public T cell receptors. The study profiled the T cell repertoires of under 850 subjects by immunosequencing and related them to cytomegalovirus serostatus. A separate validation cohort of approximately 130 different subjects was used in addition to the approximately 610-subject first cohort. High-throughput TCR immunosequencing, statistical association of individual TCRs with disease status, and machine learning were combined to predict cytomegalovirus infection status. In a later analysis, previously published TCR beta repertoires from roughly 710 donors were re-analyzed and high-resolution HLA genotyping was added so that TCR occurrence patterns could be studied. The later analysis used no new phenotypic data to find candidate immune exposures, relying instead on TCR beta sequences and their occurrence across donors. In an earlier analysis of a few hundred of the donors, high-throughput TCR beta sequencing was used to judge whether each TCR beta V gene segment behaved as functional or pseudogenic. Donor age, sex, ethnicity and CMV serostatus were compiled together with the repertoire data. Genome-wide SNP genotypes for about 60% of the 666 donors were used in a later genetic analysis, which treated that subset as a discovery cohort. Every discovery cohort repertoire had been produced on one sequencing platform. Class I and class II HLA loci were covered by the typing at four-digit resolution. The number of typed donors differed by locus: about 620-640 for A, B, C, DRB1 and DQB1; 522 for DQA1; 606 for DPA1; and around 470 for DPB1. Roughly five DR-DQ haplotypes were handled as single units for association and clustering, since linkage in the cohort was strong. Across about 380 genotyped donors of the cohort, an average of 235,054 unique TCR beta nucleotide sequences per donor were sequenced, and 15% to 20% of those sequences were non-productive.

The CDR3 runs 13 amino acids, cysteine and phenylalanine included. Solely the CDR3 DNA is kept, with 39 bases framed from the first base. CDR1 is given as SGDLS and CDR2 as YYNGEE, both from the germline V gene. Between the V and J ends, shortened by 1 base and 3 bases respectively, the junction contains 7 bases. Libraries were built with the immunoSEQ multiplex PCR assay. For the multiplex PCR, a mixture combining 60 forward primers for TCR Vbeta segments and 13 reverse primers for TCR Jbeta segments was used. A multiplex PCR assay on genomic DNA amplified the CDR3 region of rearranged TCR beta genes. On the Illumina HiSeq System, the amplified TCR beta libraries were sequenced as 87-base-pair reads. Regarding the original processing steps: In a later analysis, 70 million to 95 million unique TCR beta chains were counted across the roughly 670 repertoires, and roughly 10 million of these chains were shared by at least two donors. A nearest-neighbor algorithm error-corrected the raw reads and collapsed the reads into unique sequences, merging closely related sequences to remove PCR and sequencing errors. Alignment of CDR3 sequences to IMGT reference sequences was used to assign V, D and J gene segments. For a sequence to be retained, at least a six-nucleotide match to both a V gene segment and a J gene segment was required. A rearrangement counted as productive if the CDR3 had no stop codons and remained in frame with V and J, and every other rearrangement counted as non-productive. Following IMGT convention, CDR3 was defined as the stretch from the second conserved V-encoded cysteine to the conserved J-encoded phenylalanine. Sequences without an unambiguous match to a single V gene segment were excluded from the earlier analysis of about 600 of the donors. In an earlier analysis of 587 of the donors, V segments were called functional above 56.7% productive rearrangements and were called segregating when the between-donor standard deviation exceeded 5%. A statistical classification framework was built for diagnosing cytomegalovirus status from the catalog of TCR beta chain sequences. V and J gene assignment, in a later analysis, came from comparing TCR nucleotide sequences with IMGT/GENE-DB human TR gene sequences. Using the TCRdist pipeline, a later analysis assigned CDR3 sequences along with most-parsimonious VDJ recombination scenarios. In a later analysis, each TCR beta chain was defined by its CDR3 amino acid sequence together with its V-gene family, and reads without a unique V-gene family were excluded. A later analysis removed roughly 590 highly shared, low-generation-probability nucleotide sequences to deal with suspected cross-contamination and a sequencing artifact. A later analysis calculated a clonal expansion index for each public chain from normalized within-repertoire ranks of inferred template counts. In a later analysis, generation probabilities were computed using a VDJ recombination model fitted to out-of-frame rearrangements, and the results were checked against IGoR. A later analysis scored TCR-TCR, TCR-HLA and TCR-CMV co-occurrence with hypergeometric tests, applying a repertoire-size bias correction to TCR pairs. In a later analysis, false discovery rates were estimated by permuting HLA or CMV assignments 20 times. A later analysis grouped co-occurring TCRs with DBSCAN, adding TCRdist sequence similarity when clustering within HLA-allele-positive subsets. Co-occurrence clustering excluded repertoires with fewer than 30,000 or more than 120,000 public chains, plus five with anomalous nucleotide sharing. The table comes from immuneACCESS by way of TCRdb, which keeps in-frame sequences with V and J called. Part of the clones is missing from these tables; in studies checked, under half for an unresolved V gene and the rest for unknown reasons. The V and J calls and clone size are taken from that table; D and trimming were inferred from the DNA. The table for this sample lists roughly 180,000 clones; about 80% of them were counted only once. Together, the top ten hold approximately 6.7% of the sample.

To note about this clone: Its specific antigen is unknown. No per-base quality is available; no much larger clone lies one base away.

The cohort consisted of 600 or so healthy bone marrow donors. All cohort members were sampled while nominally healthy, although unrecorded immune exposures were likely present. The donor tested CMV seropositive, placing the donor among the 289 seropositive members of the cohort. A peripheral blood sample was collected from each donor, and TCR beta sequencing was performed on peripheral blood mononuclear cells. The Qiagen DNeasy Blood Extraction Kit was used to extract genomic DNA from the blood cell samples. What the work shows at the level of the full study, not this receptor alone: According to a later analysis, most CMV-associated TCR beta chains appeared to be HLA-restricted, and the HLA associations seemed to be driven largely by CMV exposure. Broadly in line with IMGT annotations, most TCR beta V segments showed up in productive rearrangements about 87% or about 30% of the time in an earlier analysis of around 600 of the donors. The sequencing pipeline was judged likely to have produced a cluster of highly shared sequence variants as a technical artifact. The authors suggested that the approach could potentially be extended to other disease states and immunological phenotypes. Because HLA typing was missing for some donors at each locus, association tests included only the typed subset. A later analysis reported that several top co-occurrence clusters appeared linked to parvovirus B19, influenza, CMV and Epstein-Barr virus. In a later genetic analysis, fewer N-insertions in productive TCRs were reported among donors in an Asian-associated ancestry cluster than the roughly 700-donor mean. Cytomegalovirus status was reported to be diagnosed by the classifier with high specificity and sensitivity in both the original and validation cohorts. A few of the identified cytomegalovirus-associated TCR beta chains were confirmed in vitro to be specific for cytomegalovirus antigens. The study gave a list of 150 to 200 TCR beta chains associated with cytomegalovirus. A further reported finding was that TCR beta sequences accurately predicted the HLA-A and HLA-B alleles for most subjects in the first cohort. Across donors, most TCR sequences were observed very rarely, whereas some public TCRs were present in many individuals. Linkage disequilibrium might explain the correlated functional status among segregating V segments, but an unknown experimental factor could not be excluded. Some IMGT-functional V segments, including TRBV6-2 and TRBV6-3, could not be told apart with the 87-base-pair reads, so those segments were excluded. Compared with equally common non-associated chains, HLA-associated TCR beta chains in a later analysis were more clonally expanded and had lower generation probabilities. Presence/absence analyses assumed roughly uniform sequencing depth across donors, an assumption that may not hold. In a later analysis, 16,951 TCR beta sequences were associated with specific HLA alleles at a false discovery rate of 0.05. CMV serostatus was the only immune exposure information available for the cohort. The earlier analysis of nearly 600 of the donors excluded fewer than 20 rarely observed V segments, including chromosome 9 orphons, because counts were too low. In a later analysis, the rate of TCR association differed among HLA loci, with DRB1 alleles having the most associated TCRs and HLA-C alleles having the fewest. When HLA alleles, especially DR and DQ, strongly co-occurred, TCR associations were difficult to assign to individual alleles. A later genetic analysis associated a missense DCLRE1C variant with V-gene and J-gene trimming of TCR beta chains, and an independent cohort replicated the association. The cohort was sequenced for TCR beta chains only, and without alpha or paired-chain data the features that could be detected were limited.

What was sequenced was PBMCs. This receptor chain uses TRBV9 and TRBJ1-2; possibly the D gene is TRBD1, per 6 matching bases. The TCR originated in a man aged 30 to 39 in good health and CMV-seropositive. The bases read TGTGCCAGCAGCGTAAGACAGGACTATGGCTACACCTTC. It translates as CASSVRQDYGYTF.